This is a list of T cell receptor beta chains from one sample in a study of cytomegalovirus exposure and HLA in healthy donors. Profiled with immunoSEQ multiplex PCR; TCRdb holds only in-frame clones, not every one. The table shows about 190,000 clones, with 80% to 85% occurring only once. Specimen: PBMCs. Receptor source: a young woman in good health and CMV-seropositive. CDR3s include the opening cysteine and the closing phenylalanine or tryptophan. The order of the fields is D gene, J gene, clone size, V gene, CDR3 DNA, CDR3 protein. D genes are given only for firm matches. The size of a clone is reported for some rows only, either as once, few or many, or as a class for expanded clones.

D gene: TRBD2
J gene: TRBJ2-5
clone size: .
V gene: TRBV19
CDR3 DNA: TGTGCCAGTAGTATCGGGACTAGCTACGAGACCCAGTACTTC
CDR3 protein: CASSIGTSYETQYF

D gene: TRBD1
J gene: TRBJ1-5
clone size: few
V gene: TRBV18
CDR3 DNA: TGTGCCAGCTCACCCGGGACAGGGAGGTTTCAGCCCCAGCATTTT
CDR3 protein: CASSPGTGRFQPQHF

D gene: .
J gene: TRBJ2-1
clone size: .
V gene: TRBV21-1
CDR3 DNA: TGTGCCAGCATACTAGGCCCCTGCTTGAGCTCCTACAATGAGCAGTTCTTC
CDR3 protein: CASILGPCLSSYNEQFF

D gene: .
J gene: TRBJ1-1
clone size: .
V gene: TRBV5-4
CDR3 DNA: TGTGCCAGCAGCTTGGTCGTTGGGAGCGGGACTGAAGCTTTCTTT
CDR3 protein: CASSLVVGSGTEAFF

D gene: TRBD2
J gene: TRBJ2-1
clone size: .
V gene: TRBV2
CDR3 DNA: TGTGCCAGCAGTGTCGTAGCGGGGGCCTACAATGAGCAGTTCTTC
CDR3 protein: CASSVVAGAYNEQFF

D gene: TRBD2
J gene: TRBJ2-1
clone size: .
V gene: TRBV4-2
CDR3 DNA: TGTGCCAGCAGCCCGCACGGGACTAGCGGGGGGGTTGAGCAGTTCTTC
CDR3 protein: CASSPHGTSGGVEQFF

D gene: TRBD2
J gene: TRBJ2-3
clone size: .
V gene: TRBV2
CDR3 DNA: TGTGCCGGTAGCGGGGGGGGACTCACAGATACGCAGTATTTT
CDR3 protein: CAGSGGGLTDTQYF

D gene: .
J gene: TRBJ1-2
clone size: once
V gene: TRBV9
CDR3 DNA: TGTGCCAGCAGCGGTTGGGGGGGCGCCCCTAACTATGGCTACACCTTC
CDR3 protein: CASSGWGGAPNYGYTF

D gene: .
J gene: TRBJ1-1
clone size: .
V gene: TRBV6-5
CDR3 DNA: TGTGCCAGCACTCCTGGGGGGGTCTTGAGAACTGAAGCTTTCTTT
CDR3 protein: CASTPGGVLRTEAFF

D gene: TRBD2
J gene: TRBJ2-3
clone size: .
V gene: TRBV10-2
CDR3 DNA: TGCGCCAGCAGTGAGGTGGGGGAGGGAGATACGCAGTATTTT
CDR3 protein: CASSEVGEGDTQYF

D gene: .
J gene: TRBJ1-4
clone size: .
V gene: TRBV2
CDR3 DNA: TGTGCCAGCAGTGACGGTTACAGCGGGAAACTGTTTTTT
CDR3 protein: CASSDGYSGKLFF

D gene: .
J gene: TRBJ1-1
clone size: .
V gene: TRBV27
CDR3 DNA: TGTGCCAGCAGTTTATTGCGGGTCAACACTGAAGCTTTCTTT
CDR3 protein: CASSLLRVNTEAFF

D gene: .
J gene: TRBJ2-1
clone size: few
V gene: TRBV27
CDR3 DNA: TGTGCCAGCAGTTTAGGCAGGGGCCCTTACAATGAGCAGTTCTTC
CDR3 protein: CASSLGRGPYNEQFF

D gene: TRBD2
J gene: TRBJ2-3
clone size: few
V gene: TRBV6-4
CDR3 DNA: TGTGCCAGCAGTGGAGGTGGACTAGCGGGGGCAGATACGCAGTATTTT
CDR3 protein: CASSGGGLAGADTQYF

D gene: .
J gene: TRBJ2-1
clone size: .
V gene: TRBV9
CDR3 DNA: TGTGCCAGCAGCGTAGGCAAGGCCGGGAGCTCCTACAATGAGCAGTTCTTC
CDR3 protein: CASSVGKAGSSYNEQFF

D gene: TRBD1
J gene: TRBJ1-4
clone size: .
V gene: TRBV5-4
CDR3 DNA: TGTGCCAGCAGCCCGGGGACAGATAAAACTAATGAAAAACTGTTTTTT
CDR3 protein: CASSPGTDKTNEKLFF

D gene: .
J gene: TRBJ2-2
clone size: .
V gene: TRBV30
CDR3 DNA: TGTGCCTGGGGTAGGACAGTAGTCGGGGAGCTGTTTTTT
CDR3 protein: CAWGRTVVGELFF

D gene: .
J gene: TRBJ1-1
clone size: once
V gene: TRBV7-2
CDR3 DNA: TGTGCCAGCAGCCAAACCGGTAAGACTGAAGCTTTCTTT
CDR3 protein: CASSQTGKTEAFF

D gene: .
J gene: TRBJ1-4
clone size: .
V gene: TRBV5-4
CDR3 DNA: TGTGCCAGCAGCGTCTGGCAGGGGAGAAATGAAAAACTGTTTTTT
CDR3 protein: CASSVWQGRNEKLFF

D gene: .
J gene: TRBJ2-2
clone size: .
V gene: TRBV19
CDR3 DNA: TGTGCCAGTAGGAAGTGGCAGGGTGGGTCCGGGGAGCTGTTTTTT
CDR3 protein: CASRKWQGGSGELFF

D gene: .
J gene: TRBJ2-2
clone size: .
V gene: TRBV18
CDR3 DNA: TGTGCCAGCTCACCACGAGACGGGGAGCTGTTTTTT
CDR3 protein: CASSPRDGELFF

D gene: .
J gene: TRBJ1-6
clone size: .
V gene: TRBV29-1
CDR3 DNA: TGCAGCGTTGCGAAGGGTGCGGGTTCACCCCTCCACTTT
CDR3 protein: CSVAKGAGSPLHF

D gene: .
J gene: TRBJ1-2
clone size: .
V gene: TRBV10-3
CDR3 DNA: TGTGCCATCAGTGGCGGGGCTCAAACACCCGGCTACACCTTC
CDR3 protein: CAISGGAQTPGYTF

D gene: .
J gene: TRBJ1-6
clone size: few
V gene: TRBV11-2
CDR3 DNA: TGTGCCAGCAGCTTAGAGTGGGAGGGTTCACCCCTCCACTTT
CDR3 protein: CASSLEWEGSPLHF

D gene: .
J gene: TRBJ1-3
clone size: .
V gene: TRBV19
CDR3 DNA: TGTGCCAGTAGTGATGGGGGCTGGATTGGAAACACCATATATTTT
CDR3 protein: CASSDGGWIGNTIYF

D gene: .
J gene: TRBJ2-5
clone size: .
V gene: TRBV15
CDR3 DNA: TGTGCCACCAGCCCAAAAGGCAGGGGCCAAGAGACCCAGTACTTC
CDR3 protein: CATSPKGRGQETQYF

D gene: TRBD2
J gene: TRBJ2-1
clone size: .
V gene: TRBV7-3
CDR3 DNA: TGTGCCAGCAGCTTAAGTGGGACTAGCGGGGGAATTGAGCAGTTCTTC
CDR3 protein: CASSLSGTSGGIEQFF

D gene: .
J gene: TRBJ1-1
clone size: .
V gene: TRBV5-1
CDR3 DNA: TGCGCCAGCAGCTACCACAGCGGTGAAGCTTTCTTT
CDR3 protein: CASSYHSGEAFF

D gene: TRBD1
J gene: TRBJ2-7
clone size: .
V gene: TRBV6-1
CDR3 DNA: TGTGCCAGCAGTAACCGGGACAGGGGTTACGAGCAGTACTTC
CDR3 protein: CASSNRDRGYEQYF